These T cell receptor beta chains were read from a single sample in a study of response to subunit inactivated influenza vaccine. TCRdb recomputed calls from the RT-PCR reads with MiXCR, one row per CDR3 protein. The profile shows roughly 570,000 distinct CDR3 sequences, approximately 13% of them singletons. Material: PBMCs from blood, obtained 40 to 50 days after vaccination. The receptors here all came from a man aged 45-60 years who received an inactivated influenza vaccine. Each CDR3 is given with its conserved first and last residue. D genes are given only for firm matches. Clone sizes are given selectively: once, few, many, or a class where the clone is expanded.

TRBJ2-2,TRBV20-1,.,.,CSVGSVGTGELFF,TGCAGTGTTGGTAGCGTTGGGACCGGGGAGCTGTTTTTT
TRBJ2-5,TRBV20-1,.,.,CSASSPRQETQYF,TGCAGTGCTAGCAGTCCACGACAGGAGACCCAGTACTTC
TRBJ1-1,TRBV7-2,many,.,CASSLVGLRNTEAFF,TGTGCCAGCAGCTTAGTTGGCCTCAGGAACACTGAAGCTTTCTTT
TRBJ1-2,TRBV10-1,.,.,CASSAGTASNYGYTF,TGCGCCAGCAGCGCTGGGACTGCGAGTAACTATGGCTACACCTTC
TRBJ2-3,TRBV10-3,many,.,CAISGNTDTQYF,TGTGCCATCAGTGGGAACACAGATACGCAGTATTTT
TRBJ2-1,TRBV9,few,TRBD2,CASSGAERGENEQFF,TGTGCCAGCAGCGGCGCTGAGCGGGGTGAGAATGAGCAGTTCTTC
TRBJ2-7,TRBV20-1,few,.,CSARGVWDTYEQYF,TGCAGTGCCCGAGGGGTATGGGATACCTACGAGCAGTACTTC
TRBJ1-1,TRBV6-5,.,.,CASSPTATEAFF,TGTGCCAGCAGCCCGACAGCCACTGAAGCTTTCTTT
TRBJ2-2,TRBV4-2,few,TRBD2,CASSLRGSASTGELFF,TGTGCCAGCAGCCTACGCGGGAGCGCCAGCACCGGGGAGCTGTTTTTT
TRBJ2-6,TRBV15,few,.,CATSWGGANVLTF,TGTGCCACCAGCTGGGGTGGGGCCAACGTCCTGACTTTC
TRBJ2-7,TRBV7-2,few,TRBD2,CASRGLELTYEQYF,TGTGCCAGCAGGGGACTAGAGCTTACCTACGAGCAGTACTTC
TRBJ1-1,TRBV28,.,.,CASRTPTGQKAFF,TGTGCCAGCAGAACCCCGACAGGACAGAAAGCTTTCTTT
TRBJ2-3,TRBV12-3/TRBV12-4,many,.,CASSLWGGLRNTDTQYF,TGTGCCAGCAGTTTGTGGGGGGGCCTCCGGAACACAGATACGCAGTATTTT
TRBJ2-7,TRBV12-3/TRBV12-4,few,TRBD1,CASRLTGLEQYF,TGTGCCAGCAGACTGACAGGGCTCGAGCAGTACTTC
TRBJ2-6,TRBV9,few,TRBD2,CASSVLTSGIPGANVLTF,TGTGCCAGCAGCGTGTTGACTAGCGGGATCCCTGGGGCCAACGTCCTGACTTTC
TRBJ2-7,TRBV12-3/TRBV12-4,.,TRBD2,CASTQRGLVGEQYF,TGTGCCAGCACCCAGAGGGGACTAGTGGGCGAGCAGTACTTC
TRBJ2-1,TRBV12-3/TRBV12-4,.,TRBD2,CASSLDRLAGNYNEQFF,TGTGCCAGCAGTCTAGATAGACTAGCGGGGAACTACAATGAGCAGTTCTTC
TRBJ1-6,TRBV6-5,many,TRBD1,CASSPGGAPLHF,TGTGCCAGCAGTCCAGGGGGGGCACCCCTCCACTTT
TRBJ2-1,TRBV24-1,few,TRBD1,CATSDFGTGANEQFF,TGTGCCACCAGTGATTTTGGGACAGGGGCCAATGAGCAGTTCTTC
TRBJ2-1,TRBV28,.,.,CASVRDGGPYNEQFF,TGTGCCAGCGTACGGGACGGGGGCCCCTACAATGAGCAGTTCTTC
TRBJ1-5,TRBV6-1,few,.,CASSLGPVRPQHF,TGTGCCAGCAGTCTCGGCCCGGTCCGGCCCCAGCATTTT
TRBJ2-2,TRBV6-1,few,TRBD1,CATEDRVGLNTGELFF,TGTGCCACTGAGGACAGGGTCGGACTCAACACCGGGGAGCTGTTTTTT
TRBJ1-2,TRBV9,few,.,CASSATLRGADYGYTF,TGTGCCAGCAGCGCCACTTTGAGGGGCGCCGACTATGGCTACACCTTC
TRBJ1-1,TRBV4-1,.,TRBD1,CASSQIGQGAKAFF,TGCGCCAGCAGCCAAATTGGACAGGGGGCTAAAGCTTTCTTT
TRBJ2-1,TRBV14,.,.,CASSQDRKQANEQFF,TGTGCCAGCAGCCAAGATAGGAAACAAGCCAATGAGCAGTTCTTC
TRBJ2-1,TRBV5-1,few,TRBD2,CASTKGGLHYNEQFF,TGCGCCAGCACGAAGGGAGGGTTACATTACAATGAGCAGTTCTTC
TRBJ2-1,TRBV6-1,many,.,CASSPSGSPYNEQFF,TGTGCCAGCAGCCCCTCAGGGAGCCCCTACAATGAGCAGTTCTTC
TRBJ1-6,TRBV4-2,.,TRBD1,CASSQEWDRNNSPLHF,TGTGCCAGCAGCCAAGAATGGGACAGGAATAATTCACCCCTCCACTTT
TRBJ2-5,TRBV29-1,few,TRBD2,CSVGRWGTSGRRQETQYF,TGCAGCGTTGGTCGGTGGGGGACTAGCGGGAGGAGGCAAGAGACCCAGTACTTC
TRBJ1-5,TRBV28,few,.,CASSFRGDDNQPQHF,TGTGCCAGCAGTTTTCGGGGGGACGACAATCAGCCCCAGCATTTT
TRBJ2-7,TRBV29-1,many,TRBD2,CSVVHAVAGYEQYF,TGCAGCGTTGTCCACGCAGTAGCGGGATACGAGCAGTACTTC
TRBJ2-2,TRBV18,few,.,CASSVGTGDTGELFF,TGTGCCAGCTCAGTAGGCACAGGCGATACCGGGGAGCTGTTTTTT
TRBJ2-7,TRBV27,many,.,CASSLSSWPGLTYEQYF,TGTGCCAGCAGTTTATCGTCGTGGCCGGGACTGACCTACGAGCAGTACTTC
TRBJ2-7,TRBV5-1,many,.,CASGKDPYEQYF,TGCGCCAGCGGCAAGGACCCCTACGAGCAGTACTTC
TRBJ2-5,TRBV7-2,few,.,CATSRRGLTLRETQYF,TGTGCCACCAGCCGGCGGGGCCTAACCCTCCGGGAGACCCAGTACTTC
TRBJ1-1,TRBV7-2,.,TRBD1,CASSRTAGGTEAFF,TGTGCCAGCAGCCGTACCGCAGGGGGCACTGAAGCTTTCTTT
TRBJ1-2,TRBV12-3/TRBV12-4,.,TRBD1,CASSTRAGQSYGYTF,TGTGCCAGTAGTACTCGCGCGGGACAGTCCTATGGCTACACCTTC
TRBJ2-5,TRBV20-1,many,.,CSALFPLLGDRSQETQYF,TGCAGTGCTTTATTCCCCCTCTTGGGGGACCGAAGTCAAGAGACCCAGTACTTC
TRBJ1-2,TRBV4-3,.,TRBD1,CASRRGRQGAYGYTF,TGCGCCAGCAGGCGCGGTCGACAGGGGGCCTATGGCTACACCTTC
TRBJ2-2,TRBV28,.,.,CASSLFAAGNTGELFF,TGTGCCAGCAGTTTATTCGCAGCGGGGAACACCGGGGAGCTGTTTTTT
TRBJ2-7,TRBV6-1,.,TRBD1,CASSVTTRGQGARLAFYEQYF,TGTGCCAGCAGTGTTACTACCCGTGGACAGGGGGCTCGACTAGCGTTCTACGAGCAGTACTTC
TRBJ2-1,TRBV6-1,.,.,CASSEHWSRDPFF,TGTGCCAGCAGTGAACACTGGAGCCGCGATCCGTTCTTC
TRBJ2-1,TRBV24-1,few,TRBD2,CATSRQGGGLAGYEQFF,TGTGCCACCAGTCGGCAGGGGGGGGGACTAGCGGGATATGAGCAGTTCTTC
TRBJ2-3,TRBV6-5,many,TRBD2,CASSYLSGGSRTDTQYF,TGTGCCAGCAGTTACCTATCCGGCGGGAGTCGTACAGATACGCAGTATTTT
TRBJ1-2,TRBV20-1,many,.,CSGGYWYGYTF,TGCAGTGGGGGGTATTGGTATGGCTACACCTTC
TRBJ1-4,TRBV7-2,few,.,CASSLRAGTNEKLFF,TGTGCCAGCAGCTTAAGGGCAGGGACTAATGAAAAACTGTTTTTT
TRBJ2-5,TRBV24-1,few,.,CATSESTTPGNQETQYF,TGTGCCACCAGTGAAAGTACTACACCGGGGAACCAAGAGACCCAGTACTTC
TRBJ2-6,TRBV2,.,TRBD1,CASSFRTGGDVDVLTF,TGTGCCAGCAGTTTCCGGACAGGGGGCGACGTAGACGTCCTGACTTTC
TRBJ2-1,TRBV12-3/TRBV12-4,.,TRBD1,CASSLRQGGTDEQFF,TGTGCCAGCAGCCTAAGACAGGGGGGAACGGATGAGCAGTTCTTC
TRBJ2-1,TRBV11-2,few,.,CASSPDRPPSNVDPYNEQFF,TGTGCCAGCAGCCCCGATCGCCCTCCGAGCAATGTAGACCCCTACAATGAGCAGTTCTTC